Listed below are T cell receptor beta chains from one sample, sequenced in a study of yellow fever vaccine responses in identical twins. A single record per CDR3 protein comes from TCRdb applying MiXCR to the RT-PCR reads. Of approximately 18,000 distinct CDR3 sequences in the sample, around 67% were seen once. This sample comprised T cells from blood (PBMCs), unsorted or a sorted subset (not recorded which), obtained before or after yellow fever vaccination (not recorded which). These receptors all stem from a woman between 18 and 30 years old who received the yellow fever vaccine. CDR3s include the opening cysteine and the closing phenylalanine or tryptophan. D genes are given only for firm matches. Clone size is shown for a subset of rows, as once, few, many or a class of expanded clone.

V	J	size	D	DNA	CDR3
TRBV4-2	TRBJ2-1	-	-	TGTGCCAGCGAGTTTGGCAATGAGCAGTTCTTC	CASEFGNEQFF
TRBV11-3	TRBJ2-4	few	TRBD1	TGTGCCAGCAGCCCCGGGACAGGGGCAGCCAAAAACATTCAGTACTTC	CASSPGTGAAKNIQYF
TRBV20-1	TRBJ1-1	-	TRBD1	TGCAGTGCTCAAACCGGGACAGTAGCTTTCTTT	CSAQTGTVAFF
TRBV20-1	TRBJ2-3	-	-	TGCAGTGCCACCCTACTAGGCGGAGATACGCAGTATTTT	CSATLLGGDTQYF
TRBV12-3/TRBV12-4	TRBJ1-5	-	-	TGTGCCAGCAGTTTTGCCAGCGGGGGGAATCAGCCCCAGCATTTT	CASSFASGGNQPQHF
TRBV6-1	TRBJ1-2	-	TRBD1	TGTGCCAGCACCACAGGGGGGTATGGCTACACCTTC	CASTTGGYGYTF
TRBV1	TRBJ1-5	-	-	TGCACCAGCAGCCTACAGGGGGCTAATGGCAATCAGCCCCAGCATTTT	CTSSLQGANGNQPQHF
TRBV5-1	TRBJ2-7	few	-	TGCGCCAGCAGTGAAGGGGCCTACGAGCAGTACTTC	CASSEGAYEQYF
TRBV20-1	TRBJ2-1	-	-	TGCAGTGCTAGAGAAGCTAGCGCGATCTCCTACAATGAGCAGTTCTTC	CSAREASAISYNEQFF
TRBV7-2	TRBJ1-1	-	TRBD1	TGTGCCAGCAGCGACAGGGGCCTTTCGAACACTGAAGCTTTCTTT	CASSDRGLSNTEAFF
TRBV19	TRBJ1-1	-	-	TGTGCCAGTAGTATAGGGGGGGTGAACACTGAAGCTTTCTTT	CASSIGGVNTEAFF
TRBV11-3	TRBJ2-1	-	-	TGTGCCAGCAGCTTCGATCCCCAGGTAGGGCAGTTCTTC	CASSFDPQVGQFF
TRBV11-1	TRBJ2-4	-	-	TGTGCCAGCAGCTTATTGGTTGTCGGAAACATTCAGTACTTC	CASSLLVVGNIQYF
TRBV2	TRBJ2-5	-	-	TGTGCCAGCAGTGAGCCGGAGACCCAGTACTTC	CASSEPETQYF
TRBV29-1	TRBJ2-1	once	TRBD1	TGCAGCGTCGGAACCGGGACAGGGCCATACAATGAGCAGTTCTTC	CSVGTGTGPYNEQFF
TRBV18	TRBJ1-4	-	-	TGTGCCAGCTCCTGGGGGACAACTAATGAAAAACTGTTTTTT	CASSWGTTNEKLFF
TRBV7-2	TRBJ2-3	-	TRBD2	TGTGCCAGCAGCTTAGCCGAAACTAGCGGTAGCACAGATACGCAGTATTTT	CASSLAETSGSTDTQYF
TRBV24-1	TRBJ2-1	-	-	TGTGCCACCAGTGACCCCAGGCAGGGCTCGTTCTTC	CATSDPRQGSFF
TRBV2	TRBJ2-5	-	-	TGTGCCAGCAGGGCAACAGGGTTGGAGACCCAGTACTTC	CASRATGLETQYF